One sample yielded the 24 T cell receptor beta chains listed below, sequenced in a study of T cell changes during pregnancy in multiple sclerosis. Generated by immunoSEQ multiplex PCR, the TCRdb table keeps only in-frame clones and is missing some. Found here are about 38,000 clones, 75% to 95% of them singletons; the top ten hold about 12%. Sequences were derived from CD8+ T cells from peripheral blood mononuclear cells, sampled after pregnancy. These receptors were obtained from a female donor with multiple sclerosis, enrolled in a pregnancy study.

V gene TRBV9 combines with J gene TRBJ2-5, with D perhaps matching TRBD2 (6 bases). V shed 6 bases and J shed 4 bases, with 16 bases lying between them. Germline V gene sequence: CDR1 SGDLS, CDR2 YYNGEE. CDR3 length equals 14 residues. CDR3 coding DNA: TGTGCCAGCAATTCGGGACTCCGATTAGAGACCCAGTACTTC. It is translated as CASNSGLRLETQYF.

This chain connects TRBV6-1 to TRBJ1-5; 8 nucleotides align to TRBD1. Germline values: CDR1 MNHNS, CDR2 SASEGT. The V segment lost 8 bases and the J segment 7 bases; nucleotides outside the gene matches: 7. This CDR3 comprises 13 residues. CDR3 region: CASGPTGVQPQHF. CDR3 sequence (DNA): TGTGCCAGCGGGCCGACAGGGGTCCAGCCCCAGCATTTT.

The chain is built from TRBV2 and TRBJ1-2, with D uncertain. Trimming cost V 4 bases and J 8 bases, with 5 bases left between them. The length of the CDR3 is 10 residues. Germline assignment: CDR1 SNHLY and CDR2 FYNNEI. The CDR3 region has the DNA TGTGCCAGCAGTGGGAGGGGCTACACCTTC. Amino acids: CASSGRGYTF. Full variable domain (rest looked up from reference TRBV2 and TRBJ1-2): EPEVTQTPSHQVTQMGQEVILRCVPISNHLYFYWYRQILGQKVEFLVSFYNNEISEKSEIFDDQFSVERPDGSNFTLKIRSTKLEDSAMYFCASSGRGYTFGSGTRLTVV.

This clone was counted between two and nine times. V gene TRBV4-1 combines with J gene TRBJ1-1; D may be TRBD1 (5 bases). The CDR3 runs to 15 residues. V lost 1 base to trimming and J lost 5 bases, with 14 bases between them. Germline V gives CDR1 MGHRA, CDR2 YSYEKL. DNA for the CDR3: TGCGCCAGCAGCCAAGTCGACACCCGGGGGACTGAAGCTTTCTTT. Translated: CASSQVDTRGTEAFF.

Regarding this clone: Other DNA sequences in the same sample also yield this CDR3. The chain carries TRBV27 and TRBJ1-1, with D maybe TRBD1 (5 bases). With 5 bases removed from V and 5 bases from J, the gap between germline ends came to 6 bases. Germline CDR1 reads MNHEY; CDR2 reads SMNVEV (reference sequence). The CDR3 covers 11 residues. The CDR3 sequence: CASSGGTEAFF. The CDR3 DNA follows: TGTGCCAGCAGTGGGGGGACTGAAGCTTTCTTT.

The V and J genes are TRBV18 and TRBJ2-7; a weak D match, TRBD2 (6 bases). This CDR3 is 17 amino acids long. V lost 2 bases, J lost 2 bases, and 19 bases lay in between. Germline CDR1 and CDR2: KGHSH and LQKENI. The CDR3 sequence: CASSPGLLGGGTYEQYF. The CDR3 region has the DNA TGTGCCAGCTCACCAGGGCTTCTCGGGGGAGGCACCTACGAGCAGTACTTC.

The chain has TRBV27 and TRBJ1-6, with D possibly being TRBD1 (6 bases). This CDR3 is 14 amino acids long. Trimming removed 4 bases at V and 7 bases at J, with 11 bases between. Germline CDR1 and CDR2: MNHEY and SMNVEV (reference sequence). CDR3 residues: CASSSQGKNSPLHF. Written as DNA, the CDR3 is TGTGCCAGCAGTTCTCAGGGGAAGAATTCACCCCTCCACTTT.

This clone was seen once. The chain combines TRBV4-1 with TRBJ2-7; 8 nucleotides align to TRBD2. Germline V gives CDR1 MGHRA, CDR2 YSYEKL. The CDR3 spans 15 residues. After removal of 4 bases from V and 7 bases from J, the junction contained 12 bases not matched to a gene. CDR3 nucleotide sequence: TGCGCCAGCAGCCGGTCCCCAGCGGGAGAGGAAGAGCAGTACTTC. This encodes CASSRSPAGEEEQYF.

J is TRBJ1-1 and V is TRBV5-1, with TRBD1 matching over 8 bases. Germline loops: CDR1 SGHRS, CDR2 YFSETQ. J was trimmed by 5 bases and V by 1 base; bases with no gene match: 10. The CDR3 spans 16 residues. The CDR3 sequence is CASSLTPQGGGTEAFF. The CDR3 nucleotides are TGCGCCAGCAGCTTGACCCCACAGGGGGGAGGGACTGAAGCTTTCTTT.

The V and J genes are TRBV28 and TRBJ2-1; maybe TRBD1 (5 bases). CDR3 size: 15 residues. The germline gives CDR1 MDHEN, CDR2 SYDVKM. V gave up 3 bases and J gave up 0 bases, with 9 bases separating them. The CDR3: CASSFEDSSYNEQFF. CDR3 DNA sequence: TGTGCCAGCAGTTTCGAAGACAGCTCCTACAATGAGCAGTTCTTC.

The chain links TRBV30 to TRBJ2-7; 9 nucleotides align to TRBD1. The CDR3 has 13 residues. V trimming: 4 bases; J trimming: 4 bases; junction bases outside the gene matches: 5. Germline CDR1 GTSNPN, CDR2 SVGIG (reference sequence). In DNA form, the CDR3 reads TGTGCCTGGATTCCTGGACAGGGGTACGAGCAGTACTTC. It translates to CAWIPGQGYEQYF.

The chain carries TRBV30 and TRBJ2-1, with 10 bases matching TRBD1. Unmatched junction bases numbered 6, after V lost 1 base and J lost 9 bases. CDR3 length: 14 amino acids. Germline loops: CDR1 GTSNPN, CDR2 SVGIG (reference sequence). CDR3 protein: CAWSGGQGRTEQFF. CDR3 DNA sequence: TGTGCCTGGAGTGGGGGACAGGGGAGAACTGAGCAGTTCTTC. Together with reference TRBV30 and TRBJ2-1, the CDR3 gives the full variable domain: SQTIHQWPATLVQPVGSPLSLECTVEGTSNPNLYWYRQAAGRGLQLLFYSVGIGQISSEVPQNLSASRPQDRQFILSSKKLLLSDSGFYLCAWSGGQGRTEQFFGPGTRLTVL.

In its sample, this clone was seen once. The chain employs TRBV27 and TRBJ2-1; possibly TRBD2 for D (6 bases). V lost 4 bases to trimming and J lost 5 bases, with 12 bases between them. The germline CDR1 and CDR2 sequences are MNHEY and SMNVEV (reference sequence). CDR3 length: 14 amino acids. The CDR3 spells CASSSSRTNNEQFF. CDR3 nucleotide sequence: TGTGCCAGCAGTTCCTCCCGGACTAACAATGAGCAGTTCTTC.

As DNA, the CDR3 is TGTGCCAGCAGGGCCGGGACATTAGACACTGAAGCTTTCTTT. It is translated as CASRAGTLDTEAFF. The genes are TRBV2 and TRBJ1-1; D is possibly TRBD1 (6 bases). The V gene's germline CDR1 is SNHLY and CDR2 FYNNEI. The CDR3 runs 14 residues. V was cut by 6 bases and J by 3 bases, with 14 bases left in between.

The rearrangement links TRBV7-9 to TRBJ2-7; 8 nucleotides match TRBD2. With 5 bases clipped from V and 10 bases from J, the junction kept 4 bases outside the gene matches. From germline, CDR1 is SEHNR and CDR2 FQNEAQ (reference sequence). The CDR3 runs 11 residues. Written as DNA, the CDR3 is TGTGCCAGCAGCCCCGGGAGGGCCCAGTACTTC. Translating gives CASSPGRAQYF.

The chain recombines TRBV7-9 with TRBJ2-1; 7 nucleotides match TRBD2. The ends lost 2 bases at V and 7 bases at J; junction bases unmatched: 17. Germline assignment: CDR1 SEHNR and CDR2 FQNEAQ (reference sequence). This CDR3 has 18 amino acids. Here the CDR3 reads CASSLLATGRRMVNEQFF. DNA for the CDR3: TGTGCCAGCAGCTTACTAGCCACCGGGAGGAGAATGGTGAATGAGCAGTTCTTC.

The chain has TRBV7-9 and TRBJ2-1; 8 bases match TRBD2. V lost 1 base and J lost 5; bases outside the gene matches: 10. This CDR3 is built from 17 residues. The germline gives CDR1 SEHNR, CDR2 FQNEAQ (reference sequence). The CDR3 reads CASSLGQGAGGNNEQFF. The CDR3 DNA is TGTGCCAGCAGCTTAGGGCAAGGGGCGGGGGGCAACAATGAGCAGTTCTTC. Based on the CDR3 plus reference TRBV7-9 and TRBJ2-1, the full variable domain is DTGVSQNPRHKITKRGQNVTFRCDPISEHNRLYWYRQTLGQGPEFLTYFQNEAQLEKSRLLSDRFSAERPKGSFSTLEIQRTEQGDSAMYLCASSLGQGAGGNNEQFFGPGTRLTVL.

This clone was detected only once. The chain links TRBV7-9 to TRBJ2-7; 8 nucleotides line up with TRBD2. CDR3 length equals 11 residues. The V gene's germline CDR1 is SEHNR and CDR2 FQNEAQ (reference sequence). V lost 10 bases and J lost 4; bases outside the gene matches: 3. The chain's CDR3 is CATGGGYEQYF. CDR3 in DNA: TGTGCCACGGGCGGGGGGTACGAGCAGTACTTC.

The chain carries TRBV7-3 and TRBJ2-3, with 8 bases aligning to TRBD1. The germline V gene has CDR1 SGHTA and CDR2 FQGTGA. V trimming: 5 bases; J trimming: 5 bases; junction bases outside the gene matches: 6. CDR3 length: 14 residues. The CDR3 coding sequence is TGTGCCAGCAGCCACTCAGGACAGGGAGATACGCAGTATTTT. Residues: CASSHSGQGDTQYF. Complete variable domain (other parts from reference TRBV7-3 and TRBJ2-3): GAGVSQTPSNKVTEKGKYVELRCDPISGHTALYWYRQSLGQGPEFLIYFQGTGAADDSGLPNDRFFAVRPEGSVSTLKIQRTERGDSAVYLCASSHSGQGDTQYFGPGTRLTVL.

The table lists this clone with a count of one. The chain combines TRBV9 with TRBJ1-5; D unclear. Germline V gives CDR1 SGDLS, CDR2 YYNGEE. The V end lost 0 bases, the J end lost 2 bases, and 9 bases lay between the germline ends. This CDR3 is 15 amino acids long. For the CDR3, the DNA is TGTGCCAGCAGCGTAGAAGGGAGGGGCAATCAGCCCCAGCATTTT. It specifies CASSVEGRGNQPQHF.

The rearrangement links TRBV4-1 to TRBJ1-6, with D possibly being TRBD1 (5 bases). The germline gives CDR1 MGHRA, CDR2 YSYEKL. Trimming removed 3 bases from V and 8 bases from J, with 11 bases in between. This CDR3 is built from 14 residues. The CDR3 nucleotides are TGCGCCAGCAGCCAGGGGCCTTTAGATTCACCCCTCCACTTT. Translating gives CASSQGPLDSPLHF.

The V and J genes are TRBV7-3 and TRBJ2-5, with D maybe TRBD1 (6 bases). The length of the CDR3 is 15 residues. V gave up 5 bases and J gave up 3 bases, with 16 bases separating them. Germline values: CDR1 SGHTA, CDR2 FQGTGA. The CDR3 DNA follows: TGTGCCAGCAGCCTTTTAAGGGGGACCGAAGAGACCCAGTACTTC. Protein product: CASSLLRGTEETQYF.

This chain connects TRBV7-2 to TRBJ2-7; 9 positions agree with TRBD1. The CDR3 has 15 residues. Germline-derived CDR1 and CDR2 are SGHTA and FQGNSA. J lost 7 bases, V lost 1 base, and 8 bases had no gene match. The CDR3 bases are TGTGCCAGCAGCTTAGATCCTGGGACAGGGCGGGAGCAGTACTTC. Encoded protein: CASSLDPGTGREQYF.

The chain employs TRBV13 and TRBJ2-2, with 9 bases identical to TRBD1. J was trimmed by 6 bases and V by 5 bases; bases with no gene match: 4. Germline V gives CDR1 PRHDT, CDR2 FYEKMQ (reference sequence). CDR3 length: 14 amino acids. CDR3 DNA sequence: TGTGCCAGCAGCACGGACAGGGGACCCGGGGAGCTGTTTTTT. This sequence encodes CASSTDRGPGELFF.